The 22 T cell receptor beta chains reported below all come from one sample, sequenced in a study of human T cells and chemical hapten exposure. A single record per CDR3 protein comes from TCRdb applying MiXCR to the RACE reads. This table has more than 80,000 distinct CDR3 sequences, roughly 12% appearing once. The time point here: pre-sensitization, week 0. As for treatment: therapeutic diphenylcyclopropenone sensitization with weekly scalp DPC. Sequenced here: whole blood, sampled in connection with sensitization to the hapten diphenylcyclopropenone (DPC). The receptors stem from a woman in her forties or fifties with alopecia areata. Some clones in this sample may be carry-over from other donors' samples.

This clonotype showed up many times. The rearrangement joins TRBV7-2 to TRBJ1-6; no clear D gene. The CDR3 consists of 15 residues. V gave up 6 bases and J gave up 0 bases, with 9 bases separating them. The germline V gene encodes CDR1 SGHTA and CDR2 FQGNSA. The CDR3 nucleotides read TGTGCCAGCAGAAGCGGAATCTCCTATAATTCACCCCTCCACTTT. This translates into CASRSGISYNSPLHF.

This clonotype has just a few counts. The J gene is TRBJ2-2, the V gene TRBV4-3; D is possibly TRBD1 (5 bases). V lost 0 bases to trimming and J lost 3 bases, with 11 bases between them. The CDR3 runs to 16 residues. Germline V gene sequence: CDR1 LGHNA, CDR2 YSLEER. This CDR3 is CASSQDGQGHTGELFF. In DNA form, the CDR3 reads TGCGCCAGCAGCCAAGATGGCCAGGGTCACACCGGGGAGCTGTTTTTT.

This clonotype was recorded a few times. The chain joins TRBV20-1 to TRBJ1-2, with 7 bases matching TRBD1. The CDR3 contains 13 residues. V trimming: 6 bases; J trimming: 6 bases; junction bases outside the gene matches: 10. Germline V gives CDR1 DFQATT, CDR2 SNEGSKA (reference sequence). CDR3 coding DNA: TGCAGTGCGTTTCACGGACAGGAAAATGGCTACACCTTC. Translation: CSAFHGQENGYTF.

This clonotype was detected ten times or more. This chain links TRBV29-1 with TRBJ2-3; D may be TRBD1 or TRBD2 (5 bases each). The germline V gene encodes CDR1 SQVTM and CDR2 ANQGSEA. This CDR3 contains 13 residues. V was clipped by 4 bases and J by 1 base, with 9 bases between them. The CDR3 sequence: CSVGGVRTDTQYF. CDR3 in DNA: TGCAGCGTTGGAGGGGTACGCACAGATACGCAGTATTTT.

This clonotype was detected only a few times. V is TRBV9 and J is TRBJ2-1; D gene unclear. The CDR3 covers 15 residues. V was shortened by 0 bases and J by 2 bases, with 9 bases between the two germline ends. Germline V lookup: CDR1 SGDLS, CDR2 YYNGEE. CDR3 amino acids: CASSVAGFTYNEQFF. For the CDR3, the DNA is TGTGCCAGCAGCGTAGCTGGGTTTACCTACAATGAGCAGTTCTTC.

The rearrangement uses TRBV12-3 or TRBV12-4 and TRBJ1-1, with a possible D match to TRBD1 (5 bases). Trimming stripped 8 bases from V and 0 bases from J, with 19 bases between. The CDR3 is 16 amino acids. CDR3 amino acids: CASARRRGGMNTEAFF. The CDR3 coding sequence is TGTGCCAGCGCAAGGCGGCGGGGGGGGATGAACACTGAAGCTTTCTTT.

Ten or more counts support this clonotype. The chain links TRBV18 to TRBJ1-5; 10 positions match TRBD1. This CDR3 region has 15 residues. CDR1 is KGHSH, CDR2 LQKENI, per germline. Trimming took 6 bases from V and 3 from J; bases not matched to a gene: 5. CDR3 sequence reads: CASSTGTGANQPQHF. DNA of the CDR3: TGTGCCAGCTCGACCGGGACAGGGGCCAATCAGCCCCAGCATTTT.

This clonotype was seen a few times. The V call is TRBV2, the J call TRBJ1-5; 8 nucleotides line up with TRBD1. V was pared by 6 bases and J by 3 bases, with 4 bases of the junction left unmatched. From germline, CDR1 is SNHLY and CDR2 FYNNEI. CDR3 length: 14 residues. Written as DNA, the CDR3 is TGTGCCAGCAGGGACAGGGTGAACAATCAGCCCCAGCATTTT. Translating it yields CASRDRVNNQPQHF.

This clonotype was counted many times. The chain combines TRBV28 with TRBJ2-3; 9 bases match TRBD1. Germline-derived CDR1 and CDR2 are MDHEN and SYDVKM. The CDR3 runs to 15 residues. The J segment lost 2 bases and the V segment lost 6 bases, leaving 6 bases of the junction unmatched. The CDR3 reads CASSPGTGLTDTQYF. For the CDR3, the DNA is TGTGCCAGCAGCCCCGGGACAGGGCTCACAGATACGCAGTATTTT.

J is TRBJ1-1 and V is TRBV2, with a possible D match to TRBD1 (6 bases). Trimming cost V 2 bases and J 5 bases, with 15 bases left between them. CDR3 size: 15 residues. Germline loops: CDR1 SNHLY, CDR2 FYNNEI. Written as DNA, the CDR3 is TGTGCCAGCAGTGAACAGGTGCCCCAGGGGACTGAAGCTTTCTTT. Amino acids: CASSEQVPQGTEAFF. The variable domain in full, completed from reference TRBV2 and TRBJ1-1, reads EPEVTQTPSHQVTQMGQEVILRCVPISNHLYFYWYRQILGQKVEFLVSFYNNEISEKSEIFDDQFSVERPDGSNFTLKIRSTKLEDSAMYFCASSEQVPQGTEAFFGQGTRLTVV.

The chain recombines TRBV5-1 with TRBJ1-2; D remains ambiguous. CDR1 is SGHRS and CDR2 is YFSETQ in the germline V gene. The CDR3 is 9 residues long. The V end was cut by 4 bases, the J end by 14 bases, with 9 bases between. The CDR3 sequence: CASSHLVTF. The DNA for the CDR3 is TGCGCCAGCAGCCACCTAGTTACCTTC.

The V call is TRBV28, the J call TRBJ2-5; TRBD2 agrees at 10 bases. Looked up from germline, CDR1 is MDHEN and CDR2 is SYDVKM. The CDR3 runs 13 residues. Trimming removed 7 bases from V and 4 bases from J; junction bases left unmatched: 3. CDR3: CASTPSGGETQYF. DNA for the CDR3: TGTGCCAGCACCCCTAGCGGGGGAGAGACCCAGTACTTC.

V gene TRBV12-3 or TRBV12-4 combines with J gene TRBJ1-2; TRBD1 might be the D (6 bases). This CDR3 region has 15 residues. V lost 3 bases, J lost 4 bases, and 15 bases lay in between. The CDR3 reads CASSFAGHPPYGYTF. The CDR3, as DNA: TGTGCCAGCAGTTTCGCGGGACACCCGCCCTATGGCTACACCTTC.

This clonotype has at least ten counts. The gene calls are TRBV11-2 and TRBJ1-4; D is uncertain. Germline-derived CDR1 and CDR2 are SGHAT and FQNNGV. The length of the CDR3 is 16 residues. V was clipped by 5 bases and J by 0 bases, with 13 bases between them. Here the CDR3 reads CASSPRADATNEKLFF. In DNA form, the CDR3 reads TGTGCCAGCAGCCCCCGGGCAGATGCAACTAATGAAAAACTGTTTTTT.

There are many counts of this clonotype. CDR3 DNA sequence: TGTGCCAGCAGCGGGTTGGACACCCCCAATCAGCCCCAGCATTTT. It specifies CASSGLDTPNQPQHF. V usage is TRBV2 and J usage is TRBJ1-5, with D possibly matching TRBD1 (5 bases). Trimming pared 6 bases from V and 3 bases from J, leaving 15 bases between. This CDR3 is built from 15 residues. Germline-derived CDR1 and CDR2 are SNHLY and FYNNEI.

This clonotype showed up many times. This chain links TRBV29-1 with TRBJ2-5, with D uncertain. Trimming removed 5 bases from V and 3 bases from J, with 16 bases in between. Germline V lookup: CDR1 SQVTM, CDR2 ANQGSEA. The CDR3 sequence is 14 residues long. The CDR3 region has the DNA TGCAGCGTTAACCCACGACTGTTTAAAGAGACCCAGTACTTC. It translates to CSVNPRLFKETQYF.

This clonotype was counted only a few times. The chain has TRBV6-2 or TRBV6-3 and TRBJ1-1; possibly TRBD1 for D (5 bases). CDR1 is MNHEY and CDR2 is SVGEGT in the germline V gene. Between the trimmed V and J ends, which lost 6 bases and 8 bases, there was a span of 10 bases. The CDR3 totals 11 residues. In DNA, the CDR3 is TGTGCCAGCAGCACCGGGACGGAAGCTTTCTTT. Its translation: CASSTGTEAFF.

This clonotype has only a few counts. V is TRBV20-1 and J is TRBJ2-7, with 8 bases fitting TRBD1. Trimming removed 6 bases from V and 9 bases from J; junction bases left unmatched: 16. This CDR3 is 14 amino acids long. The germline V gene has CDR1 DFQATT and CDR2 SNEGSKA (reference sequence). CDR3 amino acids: CSAPTPGQGPWQYF. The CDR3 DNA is TGCAGTGCCCCTACCCCCGGACAGGGCCCGTGGCAGTACTTC.

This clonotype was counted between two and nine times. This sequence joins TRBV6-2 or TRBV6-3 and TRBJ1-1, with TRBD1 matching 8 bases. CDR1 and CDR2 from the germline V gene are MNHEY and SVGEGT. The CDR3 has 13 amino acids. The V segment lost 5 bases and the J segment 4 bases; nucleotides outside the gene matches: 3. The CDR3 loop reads CASSDTGGTEAFF. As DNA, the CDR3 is TGTGCCAGCAGTGACACAGGGGGCACTGAAGCTTTCTTT.

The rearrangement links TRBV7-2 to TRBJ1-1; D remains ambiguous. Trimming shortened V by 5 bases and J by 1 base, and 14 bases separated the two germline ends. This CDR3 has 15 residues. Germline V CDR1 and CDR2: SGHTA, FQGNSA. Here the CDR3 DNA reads TGTGCCAGCAGCCCTGATCCGCCGGGGAACACTGAAGCTTTCTTT. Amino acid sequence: CASSPDPPGNTEAFF.

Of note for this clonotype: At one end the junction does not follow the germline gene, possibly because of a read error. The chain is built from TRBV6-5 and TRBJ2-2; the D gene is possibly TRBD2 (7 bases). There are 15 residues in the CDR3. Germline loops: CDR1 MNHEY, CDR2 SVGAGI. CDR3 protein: CASTLGGAGAGQLFF. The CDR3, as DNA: TGTGCCAGCACCCTAGGGGGGGCGGGAGCCGGGCAGCTGTTTTTT.

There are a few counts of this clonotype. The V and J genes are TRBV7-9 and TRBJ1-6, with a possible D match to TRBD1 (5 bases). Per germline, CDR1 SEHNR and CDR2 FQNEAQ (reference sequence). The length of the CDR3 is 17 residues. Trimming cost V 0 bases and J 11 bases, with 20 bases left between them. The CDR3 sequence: CASSLAQGVSGGAPLHF. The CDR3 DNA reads TGTGCCAGCAGCTTAGCGCAAGGGGTCTCAGGAGGGGCACCCCTCCACTTT. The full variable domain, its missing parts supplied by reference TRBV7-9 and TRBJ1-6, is DTGVSQNPRHKITKRGQNVTFRCDPISEHNRLYWYRQTLGQGPEFLTYFQNEAQLEKSRLLSDRFSAERPKGSFSTLEIQRTEQGDSAMYLCASSLAQGVSGGAPLHFGNGTRLTVT.